The 30 T cell receptor beta chains below were found in one sample sequenced in a study of blood T cell repertoires in COVID-19. Assay used: immunoSEQ multiplex PCR; TCRdb lists only in-frame clones, some missing. The table includes roughly 250,000 clones, over 75% detected once. The specimen sequenced was peripheral blood. The receptors derive from a woman in her thirties or forties who had recovered from COVID-19.

This sequence joins TRBV5-4 and TRBJ1-2; 8 nucleotides line up with TRBD1. Germline values: CDR1 SGHNT, CDR2 YYREEE (reference sequence). The CDR3 is 16 residues long. Losses at the gene ends were 4 bases for V and 4 bases for J; bases not matched to a gene: 12. The CDR3 here is CASSPETGAPIYGYTF. The CDR3, as DNA: TGTGCCAGCAGCCCGGAGACAGGGGCGCCAATCTATGGCTACACCTTC.

The rearrangement links TRBV14 to TRBJ2-3; 10 bases are shared with TRBD2. The CDR3 has 16 residues. Germline CDR1 is SGHDN and CDR2 is FVKESK. Trimming cost V 4 bases and J 0 bases; bases outside gene matches: 4. CDR3 region: CASSRSGGVSTDTQYF. In nucleotides, the CDR3 is TGTGCCAGCAGCCGCAGCGGGGGGGTGAGCACAGATACGCAGTATTTT.

A single count supports this clone. The gene calls are TRBV10-3 and TRBJ2-1; 10 positions agree with TRBD2. The CDR3 spans 14 residues. The V and J ends lost 2 bases and 8 bases, in that order; junction bases with no gene match: 3. The germline V gene has CDR1 ENHRY and CDR2 SYGVKD. Written as DNA, the CDR3 is TGTGCCATCAGTGAGGGACTAGCGGCGGATGAGCAGTTCTTC. It specifies CAISEGLAADEQFF.

This chain connects TRBV28 to TRBJ2-7; 11 bases fit TRBD1. CDR1 and CDR2 from the germline V gene are MDHEN and SYDVKM. This CDR3 region has 15 residues. V shed 6 bases and J 6 bases; nucleotides not matched to a gene: 10. The CDR3 nucleotides read TGTGCCAGCAGAAGTACCGGACAGGGGGCTGTCGAGCAGTACTTC. Protein: CASRSTGQGAVEQYF.

This chain uses TRBV5-1 with TRBJ1-2, with 8 bases that match TRBD1. Germline V lookup: CDR1 SGHRS, CDR2 YFSETQ. The CDR3 runs 15 residues. V was clipped by 4 bases and J by 8 bases; unmatched bases: 13. The CDR3 region has the DNA TGCGCCAGCAGCGGTGGACAGGGAGGTTTAGACGGCTACACCTTC. Residues: CASSGGQGGLDGYTF.

The chain uses TRBV7-6 and TRBJ1-5; a weak D match, TRBD1 (6 bases). Trimming stripped 0 bases from V and 3 bases from J, with 9 bases between. Germline loops: CDR1 SGHVS, CDR2 FNYEAQ. The CDR3 covers 15 residues. The CDR3 is CASSLAGGINQPQHF. The DNA of the CDR3 is TGTGCCAGCAGCTTAGCAGGGGGAATCAATCAGCCCCAGCATTTT.

V is TRBV19 and J is TRBJ1-5; a possible D gene is TRBD1 (5 bases). CDR1 is LNHDA, CDR2 SQIVND, per germline (reference sequence). This CDR3 comprises 14 residues. V was pared by 3 bases and J by 7 bases, with 13 bases between. The CDR3 sequence: CASSMVLQGQPQHF. CDR3 bases: TGTGCCAGTAGTATGGTCCTCCAGGGCCAGCCCCAGCATTTT.

This chain connects TRBV6-2 or TRBV6-3 to TRBJ2-5; unclear D gene. Looked up from germline, CDR1 is MNHEY and CDR2 is SVGEGT. The V end lost 5 bases, the J end lost 5 bases, and 12 bases lay between the germline ends. This CDR3 is 13 amino acids long. The CDR3 loop is CASSPSGPETQYF. The CDR3 DNA follows: TGTGCCAGCAGTCCCTCTGGCCCCGAGACCCAGTACTTC.

The chain is built from TRBV11-3 and TRBJ1-1, with TRBD1 matching over 9 bases. Germline loops: CDR1 SGHNT, CDR2 YENEEA. The CDR3 runs to 14 residues. Trimming took 5 bases from V and 5 from J; bases not matched to a gene: 6. The chain's CDR3 is CASSVRQGVTEAFF. The CDR3 nucleotides are TGTGCCAGCAGCGTCCGACAGGGGGTGACTGAAGCTTTCTTT.

The V gene is TRBV3-1 (or the pseudogene TRBV3-2), the J gene TRBJ1-2; D remains ambiguous. V lost 0 bases and J 0 bases, leaving 11 bases between the germline ends. This CDR3 has 16 residues. The germline CDR1 and CDR2 sequences are LGHDT and YNNKEL (reference sequence). CDR3 sequence reads: CASSQDPAGTNYGYTF. In DNA, the CDR3 is TGTGCCAGCAGCCAAGACCCGGCAGGAACTAACTATGGCTACACCTTC.

The chain has TRBV16 and TRBJ2-7; D is undetermined. The germline gives CDR1 KGHSY, CDR2 FQNENV. The V end was cut by 0 bases, the J end by 3 bases, with 12 bases between. The CDR3 is made up of 15 amino acids. The CDR3 sequence: CASSQSSGRGYEQYF. CDR3 in DNA: TGTGCCAGCAGCCAATCATCCGGTCGTGGCTACGAGCAGTACTTC.

The genes are TRBV25-1 and TRBJ1-5; TRBD1 might be the D (5 bases). With 4 bases removed from V and 7 bases from J, the gap between germline ends came to 11 bases. CDR3 length: 13 residues. Germline lookup yields CDR1 MGHDK and CDR2 SYGVNS. In DNA form, the CDR3 reads TGTGCCAGCAGTGGACAGCACGGGCAGCCCCAGCATTTT. It is translated as CASSGQHGQPQHF.

The CDR3 region has the DNA TGTGCCACCAGTGACCCCGGGACAATGTTCCCCGGGGAGCTGTTTTTT. Amino acid sequence: CATSDPGTMFPGELFF. The rearrangement uses TRBV24-1 and TRBJ2-2; D might be TRBD1 (6 bases). V lost 4 bases and J lost 6, with 17 bases in between. The CDR3 length is 16 residues. The germline gives CDR1 KGHDR, CDR2 SFDVKD.

This chain links TRBV7-2 with TRBJ2-3, with 9 bases matching TRBD2. This CDR3 comprises 15 residues. V shed 1 base and J 5 bases; nucleotides not matched to a gene: 4. CDR1 and CDR2 (germline): SGHTA, FQGNSA. Here the CDR3 reads CASSLGGGAGDTQYF. The CDR3 bases are TGTGCCAGCAGCTTAGGCGGGGGGGCAGGAGATACGCAGTATTTT.

The chain uses TRBV27 and TRBJ2-7; 11 bases align to TRBD2. CDR3 length: 15 residues. CDR1 and CDR2 (germline): MNHEY, SMNVEV (reference sequence). The trim removed 5 bases at V and 3 bases at J, leaving 6 bases unmatched. Here the CDR3 reads CASSPTGLAGYEQYF. CDR3 sequence (DNA): TGTGCCAGCAGTCCAACAGGACTAGCGGGCTACGAGCAGTACTTC.

The J gene is TRBJ1-3, the V gene TRBV19, with D perhaps TRBD1 (5 bases). V dropped 9 bases and J dropped 0 bases, with 12 bases sitting between them. CDR3 length: 14 residues. CDR1 and CDR2 from the germline V gene are LNHDA and SQIVND (reference sequence). CDR3 nucleotides: TGTGCCAGCCCCTCGGGGGACTCTGGAAACACCATATATTTT. The encoded protein is CASPSGDSGNTIYF.

To note about this clone: The sample contains more than one DNA sequence encoding this CDR3. The chain couples TRBV15 to TRBJ2-2, with TRBD1 as a possible D gene (6 bases). Trimming pared 1 base from V and 4 bases from J, leaving 10 bases between. This CDR3 has 15 amino acids. Germline V lookup: CDR1 LNHNV, CDR2 YYDKDF (reference sequence). The CDR3 sequence is CATSRGTGTTGELFF. The CDR3 DNA sequence: TGTGCCACCAGCAGAGGAACAGGGACCACCGGGGAGCTGTTTTTT.

This chain links TRBV7-2 with TRBJ2-7; D not certain. Between the trimmed V and J ends, which lost 2 bases and 2 bases, there was a span of 7 bases. CDR1 and CDR2 (germline): SGHTA, FQGNSA. The CDR3 has 13 amino acids. The CDR3 DNA reads as TGTGCCAGCAGCTTAAGAGGTCCCTACGAGCAGTACTTC. It codes for CASSLRGPYEQYF.

This clone was counted between two and nine times. This sequence joins TRBV4-1 and TRBJ1-3; perhaps TRBD1 as D (6 bases). Germline assignment: CDR1 MGHRA and CDR2 YSYEKL. V lost 3 bases to trimming and J lost 0 bases, with 12 bases between them. CDR3 length equals 16 residues. This CDR3 is CASSHLQGLSGNTIYF. The CDR3 DNA sequence: TGCGCCAGCAGCCACCTACAGGGCCTCTCTGGAAACACCATATATTTT.

The V call is TRBV30, the J call TRBJ2-2; D uncertain. V was cut by 3 bases and J by 8 bases, with 19 bases left in between. The V gene's germline CDR1 is GTSNPN and CDR2 SVGIG (reference sequence). This CDR3 has 15 amino acids. The CDR3 reads CAWRWPSAPRGELFF. As DNA, the CDR3 is TGTGCCTGGAGGTGGCCCAGCGCACCACGGGGGGAGCTGTTTTTT.

The chain links TRBV2 to TRBJ1-5, with D possibly being TRBD1 (6 bases). The CDR3 sequence is 14 residues long. V dropped 5 bases and J dropped 0 bases, with 8 bases sitting between them. Germline V gives CDR1 SNHLY, CDR2 FYNNEI. The DNA of the CDR3 is TGTGCCAGCAGTACAGGGCTTAGCAATCAGCCCCAGCATTTT. It codes for CASSTGLSNQPQHF.

This clone was recorded only once. The V gene is TRBV6-1, the J gene TRBJ2-3; 12 nucleotides line up with TRBD2. The CDR3 totals 16 residues. The V segment lost 4 bases and the J segment 3 bases; nucleotides outside the gene matches: 5. The germline V gene has CDR1 MNHNS and CDR2 SASEGT. For the CDR3, the DNA is TGTGCCAGCAGTGCCCTAGCGGGGGGGCTGACAGATACGCAGTATTTT. This sequence encodes CASSALAGGLTDTQYF.

V gene TRBV2 combines with J gene TRBJ2-2, with 7 positions matching TRBD2. CDR3 length: 18 amino acids. Looked up from germline, CDR1 is SNHLY and CDR2 is FYNNEI. The V segment lost 5 bases and the J segment 2 bases; nucleotides outside the gene matches: 14. CDR3 in amino acids: CASSSKGRVAENTGELFF. In DNA, the CDR3 is TGTGCCAGCAGTTCAAAGGGGAGGGTAGCGGAAAACACCGGGGAGCTGTTTTTT.

The rearrangement joins TRBV6-5 to TRBJ2-5; 7 positions agree with TRBD1. The J segment lost 4 bases and the V segment lost 4 bases, leaving 12 bases of the junction unmatched. This CDR3 has 16 residues. The germline gives CDR1 MNHEY, CDR2 SVGAGI. This CDR3 is CASSSGRGQRRETQYF. Written as DNA, the CDR3 is TGTGCCAGCAGTTCTGGCCGGGGACAGAGGCGAGAGACCCAGTACTTC.

The chain joins TRBV6-6 to TRBJ2-7; the match to TRBD1 covers 8 bases. Trimming cost V 7 bases and J 5 bases; bases outside gene matches: 10. The CDR3 has 14 amino acids. Germline CDR1 MNHNY, CDR2 SVGAGI (reference sequence). CDR3 DNA sequence: TGTGCCAGCACCTATGACAGGGGATCTCACGAGCAGTACTTC. Residues: CASTYDRGSHEQYF.

The gene calls are TRBV14 and TRBJ2-6; D is possibly TRBD1 (5 bases). The CDR3 contains 17 residues. The germline V gene encodes CDR1 SGHDN and CDR2 FVKESK. V lost 4 bases and J 0 bases, leaving 13 bases between the germline ends. CDR3 DNA: TGTGCCAGCAGCCGCTTCCAGGGTCTCTCTGGGGCCAACGTCCTGACTTTC. Translating it yields CASSRFQGLSGANVLTF.

The CDR3 is CASSTQREGRETQYF. The CDR3 DNA reads TGTGCCAGTAGTACCCAGCGGGAGGGCCGGGAGACCCAGTACTTC. This chain joins TRBV19 and TRBJ2-5; 10 bases align to TRBD2. Germline loops: CDR1 LNHDA, CDR2 SQIVND (reference sequence). The V and J ends lost 4 bases and 5 bases, in that order; junction bases with no gene match: 7. The CDR3 length is 15 residues.

The V gene is TRBV19, the J gene TRBJ2-2; possibly TRBD1 for D (6 bases). Germline V lookup: CDR1 LNHDA, CDR2 SQIVND (reference sequence). V was trimmed by 3 bases and J by 1 base, leaving 6 bases between them. The CDR3 extends over 14 amino acids. CDR3: CASSMDRNTGELFF. The CDR3 DNA sequence: TGTGCCAGTAGTATGGACAGGAACACCGGGGAGCTGTTTTTT.

This clone has just a few counts. The chain carries TRBV2 and TRBJ1-5, with 9 bases identical to TRBD1. This CDR3 has 13 residues. Per germline, CDR1 SNHLY and CDR2 FYNNEI. J was trimmed by 8 bases and V by 8 bases; bases with no gene match: 7. The CDR3 here is CASLADRGEPQHF. CDR3 nucleotide sequence: TGTGCCAGCCTCGCGGACAGGGGAGAGCCCCAGCATTTT.

V and J are TRBV29-1 and TRBJ2-1, with 7 bases identical to TRBD2. The V gene's germline CDR1 is SQVTM and CDR2 ANQGSEA. This CDR3 spans 17 amino acids. The J segment lost 7 bases and the V segment lost 4 bases, leaving 19 bases of the junction unmatched. The CDR3 protein is CSVVPPGGGPVGNEQFF. The CDR3 DNA sequence: TGCAGCGTTGTTCCCCCTGGGGGAGGGCCCGTGGGGAATGAGCAGTTCTTC.